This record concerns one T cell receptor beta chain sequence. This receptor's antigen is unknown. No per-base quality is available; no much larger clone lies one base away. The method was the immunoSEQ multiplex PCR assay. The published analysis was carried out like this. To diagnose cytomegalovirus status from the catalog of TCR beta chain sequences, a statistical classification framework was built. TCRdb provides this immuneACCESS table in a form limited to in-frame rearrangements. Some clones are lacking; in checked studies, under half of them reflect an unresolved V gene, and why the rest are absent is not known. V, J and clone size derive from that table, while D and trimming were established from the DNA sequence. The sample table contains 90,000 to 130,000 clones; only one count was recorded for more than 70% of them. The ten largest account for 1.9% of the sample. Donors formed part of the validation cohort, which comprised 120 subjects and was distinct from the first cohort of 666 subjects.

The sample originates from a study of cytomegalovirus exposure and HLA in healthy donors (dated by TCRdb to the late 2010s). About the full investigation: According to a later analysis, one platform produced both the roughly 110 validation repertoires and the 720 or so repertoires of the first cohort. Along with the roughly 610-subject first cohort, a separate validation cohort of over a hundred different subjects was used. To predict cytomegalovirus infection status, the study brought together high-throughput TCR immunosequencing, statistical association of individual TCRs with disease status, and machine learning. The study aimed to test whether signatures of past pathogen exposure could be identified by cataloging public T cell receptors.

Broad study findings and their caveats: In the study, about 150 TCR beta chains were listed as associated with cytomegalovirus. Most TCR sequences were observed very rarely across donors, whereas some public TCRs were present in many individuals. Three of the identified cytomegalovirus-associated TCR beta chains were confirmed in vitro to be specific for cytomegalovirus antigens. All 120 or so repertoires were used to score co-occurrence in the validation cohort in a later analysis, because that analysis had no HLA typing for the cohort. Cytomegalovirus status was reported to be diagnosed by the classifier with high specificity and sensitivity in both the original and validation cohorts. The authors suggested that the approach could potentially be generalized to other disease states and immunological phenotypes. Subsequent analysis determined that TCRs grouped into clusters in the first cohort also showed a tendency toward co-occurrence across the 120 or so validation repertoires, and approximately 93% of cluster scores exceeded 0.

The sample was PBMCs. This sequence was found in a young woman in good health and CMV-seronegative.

The CDR3 protein sequence reads: CASSLQGGVRGNTIYF. The DNA sequence is given as TGTGCCAGCAGCTTGCAGGGAGGAGTGCGTGGAAACACCATATATTTT. The rearranged segments are TRBV7-3 and TRBJ1-3; TRBD1 could be the D gene, as 5 bases match. Per the germline V gene, SGHTA is the CDR1 and FQGTGA is the CDR2. Measured from the cysteine to the phenylalanine, the CDR3 is 16 residues long. Solely the CDR3 DNA is kept, with 48 bases framed from the first base. V lost 3 bases and J lost 3 bases; the stretch between them is 15 bases long.